The clone carrying this TCR beta chain was counted once. Its target is unknown. At the DNA level, this CDR3 is encoded by other sequences in the same sample as well. Free of recent acute infections or vaccinations, the donors were healthy HIV-negative adults. Clones were read by immunoSEQ multiplex PCR, and TCRdb kept only the in-frame ones, dropping some. Found here are around 2.3 million clones, around 95% of them singletons; the top ten hold approximately 0.13%. This sample was included in a study of shared clonotypes between healthy human individuals. Overall study context: Aged 18 to 49, the donors were two women and a few men. CD4 naive and memory got three plates each, CD8 naive two, CD8 memory one. Study findings and constraints: Shared across a few donors were roughly 4.7% of the naive CD4 clonotypes.

Trimming pared 1 base from V and 6 bases from J, leaving 5 bases between. CDR1 and CDR2 from the germline V gene are GTSNPN and SVGIG (reference sequence). This CDR3 spans 11 amino acids. Sequenced material: naive CD4+ T cells sorted from blood. Subset: CD45RA+ positively selected. The chain combines TRBV30 with TRBJ2-3; D is ambiguous. This receptor was identified in a man between 18 and 35 years old in good health. The CDR3 coding sequence is TGTGCCTGGAGTGCTGGGGATACGCAGTATTTT. It translates to CAWSAGDTQYF.